This T cell receptor (beta chain) was documented in a study of cytomegalovirus exposure and HLA in healthy donors. Concerning this clone itself: The antigen remains undetermined.

Study observations and caveats: Rarity characterized most TCR sequences, yet some public TCRs appeared in many donors. First-cohort TCR clusters were later found to tend to co-occur in the roughly 110 validation repertoires. The study designated fewer than 200 TCR beta chains cytomegalovirus-associated.

While the first cohort had around 700 subjects, the donors belonged to the separate validation cohort of 100 to 150 subjects. Only in-frame clones appear in the TCRdb table, and some are missing; sequencing was by immunoSEQ multiplex PCR. This table holds 150,000 to 200,000 clones, roughly 88% found once. CDR1 and CDR2 (germline): MNHEY, SVGAGI. The V segment lost 6 bases and the J segment 6 bases; nucleotides outside the gene matches: 3. This CDR3 region has 12 residues. Sequences were obtained from PBMCs. The receptor was derived from a woman in her late teens or twenties in good health and CMV-seronegative. J is TRBJ1-2 and V is TRBV6-5; 8 nucleotides line up with TRBD1. CDR3 sequence (DNA): TGTGCCAGCAGGAGGACAGGGAATGGCTACACCTTC. Encoded protein: CASRRTGNGYTF.